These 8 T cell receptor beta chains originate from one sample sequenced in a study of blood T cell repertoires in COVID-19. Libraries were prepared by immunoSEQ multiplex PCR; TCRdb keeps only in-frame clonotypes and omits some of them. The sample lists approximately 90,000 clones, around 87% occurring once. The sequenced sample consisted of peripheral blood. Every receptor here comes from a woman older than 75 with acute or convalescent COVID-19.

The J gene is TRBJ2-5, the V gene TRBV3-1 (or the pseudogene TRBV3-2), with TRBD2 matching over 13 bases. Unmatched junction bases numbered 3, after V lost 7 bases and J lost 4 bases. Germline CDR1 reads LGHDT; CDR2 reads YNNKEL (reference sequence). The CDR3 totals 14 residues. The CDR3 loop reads CASTTSGRRETQYF. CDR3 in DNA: TGTGCCAGCACGACTAGCGGGAGGAGAGAGACCCAGTACTTC.

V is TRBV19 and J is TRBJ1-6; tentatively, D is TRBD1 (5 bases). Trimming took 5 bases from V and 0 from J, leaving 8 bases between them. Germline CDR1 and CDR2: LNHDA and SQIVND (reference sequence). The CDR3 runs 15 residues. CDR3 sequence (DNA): TGTGCCAGTAGTTTCGACAGCTCCTATAATTCACCCCTCCACTTT. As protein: CASSFDSSYNSPLHF.

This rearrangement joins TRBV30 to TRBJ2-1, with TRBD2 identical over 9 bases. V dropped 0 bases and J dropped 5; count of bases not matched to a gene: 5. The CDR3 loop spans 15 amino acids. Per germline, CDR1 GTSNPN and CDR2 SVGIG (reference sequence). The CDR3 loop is CAWSVGSGGHNEQFF. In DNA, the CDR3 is TGTGCCTGGAGTGTGGGTAGCGGGGGTCACAATGAGCAGTTCTTC.

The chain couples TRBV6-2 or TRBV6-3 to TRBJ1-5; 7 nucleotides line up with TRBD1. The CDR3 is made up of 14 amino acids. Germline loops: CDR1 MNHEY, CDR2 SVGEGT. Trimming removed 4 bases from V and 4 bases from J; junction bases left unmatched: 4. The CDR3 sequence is CASSSTGQNQPQHF. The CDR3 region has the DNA TGTGCCAGCAGTTCGACAGGGCAGAATCAGCCCCAGCATTTT.

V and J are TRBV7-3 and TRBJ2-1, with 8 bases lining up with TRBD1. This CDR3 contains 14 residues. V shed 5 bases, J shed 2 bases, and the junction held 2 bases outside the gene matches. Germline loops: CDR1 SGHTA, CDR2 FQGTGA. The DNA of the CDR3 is TGTGCCAGCAGCCCGGGACAGGCCTACAATGAGCAGTTCTTC. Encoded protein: CASSPGQAYNEQFF.

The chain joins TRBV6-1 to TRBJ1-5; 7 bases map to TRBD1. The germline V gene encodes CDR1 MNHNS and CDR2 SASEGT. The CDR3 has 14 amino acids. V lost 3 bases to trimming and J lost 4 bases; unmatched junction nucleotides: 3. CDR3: CASSERQGNQPQHF. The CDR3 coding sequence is TGTGCCAGCAGTGAGAGACAGGGTAATCAGCCCCAGCATTTT.

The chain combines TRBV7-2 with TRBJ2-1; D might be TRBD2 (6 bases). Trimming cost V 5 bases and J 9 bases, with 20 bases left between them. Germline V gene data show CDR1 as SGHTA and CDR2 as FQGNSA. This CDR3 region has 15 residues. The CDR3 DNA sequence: TGTGCCAGCAGCCCTAGGAGGGACGGACCCTTTGAGCAGTTCTTC. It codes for CASSPRRDGPFEQFF.

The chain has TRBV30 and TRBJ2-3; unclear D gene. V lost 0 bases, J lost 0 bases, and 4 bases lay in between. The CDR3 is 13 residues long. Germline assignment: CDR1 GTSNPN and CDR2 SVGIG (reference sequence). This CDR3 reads CAWSVTSTDTQYF. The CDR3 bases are TGTGCCTGGAGTGTGACTAGCACAGATACGCAGTATTTT.